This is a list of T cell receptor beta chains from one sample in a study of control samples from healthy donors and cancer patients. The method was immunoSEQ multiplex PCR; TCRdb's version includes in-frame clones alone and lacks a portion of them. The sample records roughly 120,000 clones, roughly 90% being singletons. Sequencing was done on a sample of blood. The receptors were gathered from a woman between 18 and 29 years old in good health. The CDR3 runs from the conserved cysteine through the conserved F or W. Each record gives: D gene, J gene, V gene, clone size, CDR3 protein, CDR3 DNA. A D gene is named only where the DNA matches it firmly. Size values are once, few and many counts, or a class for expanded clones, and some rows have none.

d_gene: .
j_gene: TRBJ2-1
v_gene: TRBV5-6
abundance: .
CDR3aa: CASSSPDSPNYNEQFF
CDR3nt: TGTGCCAGCAGCTCTCCGGACTCTCCTAACTACAATGAGCAGTTCTTC

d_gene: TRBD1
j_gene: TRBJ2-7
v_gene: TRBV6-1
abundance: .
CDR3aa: CASSERPGQGPYEQYF
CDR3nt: TGTGCCAGCAGTGAGCGACCGGGACAGGGGCCCTACGAGCAGTACTTC

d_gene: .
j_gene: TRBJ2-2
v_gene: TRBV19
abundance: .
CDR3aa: CASLKAPIGELFF
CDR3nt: TGTGCCAGTTTAAAGGCTCCGATCGGGGAGCTGTTTTTT

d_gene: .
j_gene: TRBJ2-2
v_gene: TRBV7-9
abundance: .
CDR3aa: CASSPSGGTGELFF
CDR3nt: TGTGCCAGCAGTCCCTCAGGGGGGACCGGGGAGCTGTTTTTT

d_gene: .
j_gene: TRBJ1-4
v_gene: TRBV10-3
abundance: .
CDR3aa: CAPRGIHNEKLFF
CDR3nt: TGTGCCCCCCGGGGGATACATAATGAAAAACTGTTTTTT

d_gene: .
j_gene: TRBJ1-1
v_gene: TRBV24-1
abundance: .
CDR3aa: CATRSNGVRGGNTEAFF
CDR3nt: TGTGCCACCAGATCGAACGGCGTAAGAGGGGGGAACACTGAAGCTTTCTTT

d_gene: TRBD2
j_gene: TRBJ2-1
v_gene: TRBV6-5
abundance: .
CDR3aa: CASSYVREIYNEQFF
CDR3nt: TGTGCCAGCAGTTACGTGCGGGAGATCTACAATGAGCAGTTCTTC

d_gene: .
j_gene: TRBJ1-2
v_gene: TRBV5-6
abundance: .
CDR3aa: CASRGVSYGYTF
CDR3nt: TGTGCCAGCAGGGGGGTGAGCTATGGCTACACCTTC

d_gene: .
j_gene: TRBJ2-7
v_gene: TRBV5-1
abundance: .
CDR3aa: CASSSSGGVYEQYF
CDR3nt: TGCGCCAGCAGCTCTTCTGGCGGGGTCTACGAGCAGTACTTC

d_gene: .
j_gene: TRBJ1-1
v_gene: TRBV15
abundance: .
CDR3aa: CATSDRYSFDEAFF
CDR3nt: TGTGCCACCAGCGATAGGTACAGTTTCGATGAAGCTTTCTTT

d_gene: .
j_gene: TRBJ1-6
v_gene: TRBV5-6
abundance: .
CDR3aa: CASSFPGGAGSYNSPLHF
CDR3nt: TGTGCCAGCAGCTTCCCCGGGGGCGCGGGAAGCTATAATTCACCCCTCCACTTT

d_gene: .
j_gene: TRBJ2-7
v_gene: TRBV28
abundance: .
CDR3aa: CASSLGDGQETYEQYF
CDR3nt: TGTGCCAGCAGTTTAGGCGATGGGCAGGAAACCTACGAGCAGTACTTC

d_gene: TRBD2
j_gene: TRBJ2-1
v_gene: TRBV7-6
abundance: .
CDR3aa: CASSLIPAGSYNEQFF
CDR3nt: TGTGCCAGCAGCTTAATTCCAGCGGGGTCCTACAATGAGCAGTTCTTC

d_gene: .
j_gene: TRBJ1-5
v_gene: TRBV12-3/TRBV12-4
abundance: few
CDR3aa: CASSLLGNQPQHF
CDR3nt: TGTGCCAGCAGTTTACTGGGCAATCAGCCCCAGCATTTT

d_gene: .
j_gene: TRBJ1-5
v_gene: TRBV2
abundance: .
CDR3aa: CASSGGVRQPQHF
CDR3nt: TGTGCCAGCAGTGGAGGGGTTCGTCAGCCCCAGCATTTT

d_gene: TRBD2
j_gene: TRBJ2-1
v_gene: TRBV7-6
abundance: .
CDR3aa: CASSLEGTSGGAKVEQFF
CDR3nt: TGTGCCAGCAGCTTAGAAGGGACTAGCGGGGGGGCTAAAGTTGAGCAGTTCTTC

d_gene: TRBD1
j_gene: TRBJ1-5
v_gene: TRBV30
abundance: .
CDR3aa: CAWSATGRQPQHF
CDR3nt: TGTGCCTGGAGTGCGACAGGGAGGCAGCCCCAGCATTTT

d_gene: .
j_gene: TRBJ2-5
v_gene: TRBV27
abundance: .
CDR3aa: CASSLIPGPQETQYF
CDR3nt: TGTGCCAGCAGTTTAATTCCTGGACCGCAAGAGACCCAGTACTTC

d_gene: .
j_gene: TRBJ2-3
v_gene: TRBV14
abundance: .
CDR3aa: CASSQGRHTDTQYF
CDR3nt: TGTGCCAGCAGCCAGGGAAGGCACACAGATACGCAGTATTTT

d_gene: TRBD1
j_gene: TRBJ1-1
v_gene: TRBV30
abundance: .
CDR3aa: CAWSMGQADTEAFF
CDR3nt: TGTGCCTGGAGCATGGGACAGGCCGACACTGAAGCTTTCTTT

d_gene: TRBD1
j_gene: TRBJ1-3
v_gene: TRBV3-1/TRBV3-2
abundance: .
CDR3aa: CASSQTWTGRGNTIYF
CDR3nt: TGTGCCAGCAGCCAAACCTGGACAGGGAGAGGAAACACCATATATTTT

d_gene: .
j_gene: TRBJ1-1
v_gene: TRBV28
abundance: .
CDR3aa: CATTGKNTEAFF
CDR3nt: TGTGCCACCACGGGGAAGAACACTGAAGCTTTCTTT

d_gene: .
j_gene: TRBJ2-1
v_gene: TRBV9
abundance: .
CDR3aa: CASSVGSVGTGRAPYNEQFF
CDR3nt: TGTGCCAGCAGCGTAGGTTCAGTGGGAACAGGTAGGGCCCCCTACAATGAGCAGTTCTTC

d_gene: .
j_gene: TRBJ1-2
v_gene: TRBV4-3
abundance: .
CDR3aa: CASSQGGRGYGYTF
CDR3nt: TGCGCCAGCAGCCAAGGAGGACGGGGCTATGGCTACACCTTC

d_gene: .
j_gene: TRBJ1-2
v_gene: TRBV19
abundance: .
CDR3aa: CASSIYYGYTF
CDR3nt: TGTGCCAGTAGTATCTACTATGGCTACACCTTC

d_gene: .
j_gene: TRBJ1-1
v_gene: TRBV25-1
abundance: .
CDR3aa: CASRSEGGHQRTEAFF
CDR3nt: TGTGCCAGCAGATCGGAAGGGGGACACCAACGGACTGAAGCTTTCTTT

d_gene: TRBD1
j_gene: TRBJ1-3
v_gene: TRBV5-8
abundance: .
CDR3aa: CASRRDREVGNTIYF
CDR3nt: TGTGCCAGCAGACGCGACAGGGAGGTTGGAAACACCATATATTTT

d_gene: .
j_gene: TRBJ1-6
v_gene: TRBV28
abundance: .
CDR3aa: CASSLWSGDNSPLHF
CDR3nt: TGTGCCAGCAGTTTATGGTCCGGGGATAATTCACCCCTCCACTTT

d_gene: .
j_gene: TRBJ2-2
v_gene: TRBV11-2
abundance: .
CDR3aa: CASSPARNTMPRELFF
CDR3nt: TGTGCCAGCAGCCCTGCTAGAAATACCATGCCCCGGGAGCTGTTTTTT

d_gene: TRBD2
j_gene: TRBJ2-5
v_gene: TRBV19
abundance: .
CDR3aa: CASSIGGRGQETQYF
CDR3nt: TGTGCCAGTAGTATCGGCGGGAGGGGCCAAGAGACCCAGTACTTC

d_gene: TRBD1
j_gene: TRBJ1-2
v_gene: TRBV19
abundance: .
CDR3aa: CASRVSGTGIGYTF
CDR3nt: TGTGCCAGTAGAGTTTCCGGGACAGGGATTGGCTACACCTTC

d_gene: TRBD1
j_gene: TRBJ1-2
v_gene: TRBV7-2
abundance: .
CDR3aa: CASSQRDREGHGYTF
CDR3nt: TGTGCCAGCAGCCAAAGGGACAGGGAAGGTCATGGCTACACCTTC

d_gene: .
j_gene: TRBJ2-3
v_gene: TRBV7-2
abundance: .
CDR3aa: CASSLAIGGDTQYF
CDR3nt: TGTGCCAGCAGCCTCGCGATTGGTGGGGATACGCAGTATTTT

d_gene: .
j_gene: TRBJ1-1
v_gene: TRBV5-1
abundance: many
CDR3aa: CASSLARVNTEAFF
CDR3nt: TGCGCCAGCAGCTTGGCCAGGGTGAACACTGAAGCTTTCTTT

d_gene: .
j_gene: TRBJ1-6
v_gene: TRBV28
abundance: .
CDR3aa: CASGTTTDNSPLHF
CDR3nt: TGTGCCAGCGGTACGACAACCGATAATTCACCCCTCCACTTT

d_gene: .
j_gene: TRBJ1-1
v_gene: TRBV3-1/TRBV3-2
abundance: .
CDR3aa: CASSQVLGGGLLRSTEAFF
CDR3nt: TGTGCCAGCAGCCAAGTCCTTGGGGGGGGCTTACTGAGAAGCACTGAAGCTTTCTTT

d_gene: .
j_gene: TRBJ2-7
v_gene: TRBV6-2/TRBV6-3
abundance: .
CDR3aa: CASSYSDANEQYF
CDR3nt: TGTGCCAGCAGTTACTCCGACGCCAACGAGCAGTACTTC

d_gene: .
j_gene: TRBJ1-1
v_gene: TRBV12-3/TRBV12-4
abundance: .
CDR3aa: CASSHQGLAFF
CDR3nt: TGTGCCAGCAGCCACCAAGGTCTAGCTTTCTTT

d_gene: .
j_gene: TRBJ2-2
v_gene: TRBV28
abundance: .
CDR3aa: CASSSGPRPETGELFF
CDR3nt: TGTGCCAGCAGTTCCGGGCCTCGACCAGAGACCGGGGAGCTGTTTTTT

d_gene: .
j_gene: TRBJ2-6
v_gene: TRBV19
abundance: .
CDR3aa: CASSRTSGANVLTF
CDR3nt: TGTGCCAGTAGCAGGACATCTGGGGCCAACGTCCTGACTTTC

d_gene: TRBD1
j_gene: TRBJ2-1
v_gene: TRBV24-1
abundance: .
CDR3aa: CATSVNGIGTGSYNEQFF
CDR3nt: TGTGCCACCAGTGTCAACGGGATAGGGACAGGGTCCTACAATGAGCAGTTCTTC

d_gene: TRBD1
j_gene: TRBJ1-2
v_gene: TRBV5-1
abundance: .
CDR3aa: CASSLGLDRDYTF
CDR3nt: TGCGCCAGCAGCTTGGGGCTCGACAGGGATTACACCTTC

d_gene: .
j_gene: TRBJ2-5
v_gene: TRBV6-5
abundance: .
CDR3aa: CASSRGQETQYF
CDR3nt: TGTGCCAGCAGTAGGGGCCAAGAGACCCAGTACTTC

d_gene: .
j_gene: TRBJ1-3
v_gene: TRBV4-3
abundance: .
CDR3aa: CASSQDYIRGVYSGNTIYF
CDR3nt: TGCGCCAGCAGCCAAGATTATATAAGGGGAGTTTACTCTGGAAACACCATATATTTT

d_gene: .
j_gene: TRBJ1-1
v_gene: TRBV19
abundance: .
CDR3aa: CASRSRGTTQKNTEAFF
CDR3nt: TGTGCCAGTCGAAGTAGAGGGACAACACAGAAGAACACTGAAGCTTTCTTT

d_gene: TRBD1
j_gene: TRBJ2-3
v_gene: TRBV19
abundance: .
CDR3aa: CASLDRGRTDTQYF
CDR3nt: TGTGCCAGTCTGGACAGGGGGCGCACAGATACGCAGTATTTT

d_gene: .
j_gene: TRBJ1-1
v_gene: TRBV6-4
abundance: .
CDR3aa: CASSVVGTEAFF
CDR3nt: TGCGCCAGCAGTGTCGTGGGGACTGAAGCTTTCTTT

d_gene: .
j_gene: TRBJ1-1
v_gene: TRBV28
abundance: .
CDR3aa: CASSHTPPGNSGAFF
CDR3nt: TGTGCCAGCAGCCACACCCCACCCGGGAACTCAGGGGCTTTCTTT

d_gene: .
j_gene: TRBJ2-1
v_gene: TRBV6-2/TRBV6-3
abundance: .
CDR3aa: CASSGPRGGGPTYNEQFF
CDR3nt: TGTGCCAGCAGTGGACCTCGGGGAGGCGGGCCGACCTACAATGAGCAGTTCTTC